This is a list of T cell receptor beta chains from one sample in a study of T cells in Graves' hyperthyroidism and ophthalmopathy. TCRdb fed the multiplex PCR reads into MiXCR, producing one record per CDR3 protein. The table lists nearly 600,000 distinct CDR3 sequences, approximately 14% of them singletons. The sample comprised blood. These receptor sequences come from a woman younger than 30 with Graves' ophthalmopathy. Each CDR3 is given with its conserved first and last residue. The D gene is left open where the match is weak. Size tells how often a clone was seen (once, few, many) or the class of an expanded clone, and some rows leave it out.

d_gene	v_gene	j_gene	abundance	CDR3nt	CDR3aa
TRBD1	TRBV24-1	TRBJ2-2	NA	TGTGCCACCAGTGGCTCGACAGGGGGCTGGACCGGGGAGCTGTTTTTT	CATSGSTGGWTGELFF
TRBD1	TRBV5-1	TRBJ1-1	many	TGCGCCAGCAGCTTGGAGGGACAGATGAACACTGAAGCTTTCTTT	CASSLEGQMNTEAFF
TRBD1	TRBV10-3	TRBJ1-2	many	TGTGCCATCAGTGCCGAAGGGACAGGGGGCTACTATGGCTACACCTTC	CAISAEGTGGYYGYTF
NA	TRBV12-3/TRBV12-4	TRBJ2-7	many	TGTGCCAGCAGCCGAAAGGCCCACTATGCATTCTTGGAGGAAAGGGAGTCCGAGCAGTACTTC	CASSRKAHYAFLEERESEQYF
NA	TRBV18	TRBJ1-6	many	TGTGCCAGCTCGCCTAGGGGGGACGCAAATTCACCCCTCCACTTT	CASSPRGDANSPLHF
NA	TRBV9	TRBJ1-2	NA	TGTGCCAGCAGCGTAGGTCTCTTGTTGGGATATGGCTACACCTTC	CASSVGLLLGYGYTF
TRBD1	TRBV7-3	TRBJ1-2	many	TGTGCCAGCAGCCACAGAGGACAGGGCTTTGTAGGTGGCTACACCTTC	CASSHRGQGFVGGYTF
TRBD1	TRBV6-5	TRBJ1-3	NA	TGTGCCAGCAGTTACCTAGGGGGCGTTTCTGGAAACACCATATATTTT	CASSYLGGVSGNTIYF
NA	TRBV9	TRBJ2-7	NA	TGTGCCAGCAGCGTAGTCGTCATAATCTCCTACGAGCAGTACTTC	CASSVVVIISYEQYF
NA	TRBV7-9	TRBJ2-2	many	TGTGCCAGCAGAACCGGCGGGAAAAACACCGGGGAGCTGTTTTTT	CASRTGGKNTGELFF
NA	TRBV20-1	TRBJ2-7	NA	TGCAGTGTCGATAAACGCGTTTTAAGACGGGAGCAGTACTTC	CSVDKRVLRREQYF
NA	TRBV9	TRBJ2-5	many	TGTGCCAGCAGCGGAAGGGACTACCAAGAGACCCAGTACTTC	CASSGRDYQETQYF
TRBD2	TRBV12-3/TRBV12-4	TRBJ2-3	few	TGTGCCAGCAGTTTCCAGCTAGCGGGGGGAACAGATACGCAGTATTTT	CASSFQLAGGTDTQYF
NA	TRBV4-3	TRBJ2-3	many	TGCGCCAGCAGCCAAGAGGTCGGGGGCTTTAGGGCAGATACGCAGTATTTT	CASSQEVGGFRADTQYF
NA	TRBV11-2	TRBJ1-3	NA	TGTGCCAGCAGCTTAGGCGACTCTACCCTAGGAGACACCATATATTTT	CASSLGDSTLGDTIYF
NA	TRBV3-1	TRBJ2-1	NA	TGTGCCAGCAGCCCACAACTTCAATGGGGTGAGCAGTTCTTC	CASSPQLQWGEQFF
NA	TRBV6-2/TRBV6-3	TRBJ1-5	NA	TGTGCCAGCGAGTACAGGGCTAGGGAGCCCCAGCATTTT	CASEYRAREPQHF
TRBD1	TRBV7-8	TRBJ2-3	few	TGTGCCAGCAGCTTAGCGGGACAGGGGTTCGCAGATACGCAGTATTTT	CASSLAGQGFADTQYF
TRBD2	TRBV9	TRBJ2-3	many	TGTGCCAGCAGCGCCAGACTAGCGGGAGGTGCAGATACGCAGTATTTT	CASSARLAGGADTQYF
TRBD2	TRBV20-1	TRBJ2-4	many	TGCAGTGCTAGCCTCAGACTAGCGGGAGACGGGAAGGACAAAAACATTCAGTACTTC	CSASLRLAGDGKDKNIQYF
NA	TRBV6-1	TRBJ1-4	few	TGTGCCAGAAGACGGGGGGCGCAAGGTAATGAAAAACTGTTTTTT	CARRRGAQGNEKLFF
NA	TRBV28	TRBJ1-2	NA	TGTGCCAGCAGCTTACCCGGGCCTACCGAGGGGCTCTATGGCTACACCTTC	CASSLPGPTEGLYGYTF
NA	TRBV7-9	TRBJ1-2	many	TGTGCCAGCAGCTTAACAGGGTACGGCTATGGCTACACCTTC	CASSLTGYGYGYTF
NA	TRBV12-3/TRBV12-4	TRBJ2-5	many	TGTGCCAGCAGTCCTGGGGTGGAGACCCAGTACTTC	CASSPGVETQYF
NA	TRBV18	TRBJ2-7	many	TGTGCCAGCTCGAACCCTCGTAGGTACGAGCAGTACTTC	CASSNPRRYEQYF
NA	TRBV4-3	TRBJ1-4	few	TGCGCCAGCAGCCAAGATCCCGGCCAAGGAAAACTGTTTTTT	CASSQDPGQGKLFF
NA	TRBV29-1	TRBJ2-2	NA	TGCAGCGTTCCCAGGGCCGGCGGGGAGCTGTTTTTT	CSVPRAGGELFF
NA	TRBV2	TRBJ1-1	many	TGTGCCAGCAGTGAACGGGGGTCTGAAGCTTTCTTT	CASSERGSEAFF
NA	TRBV24-1	TRBJ1-2	NA	TGTGCCACCAGTGATTCTGTGAACTATGGCTACACCTTC	CATSDSVNYGYTF
TRBD2	TRBV6-2/TRBV6-3	TRBJ2-4	few	TGTGCCGGAGCGGGAGGGAATAGAAACATTCAGTACTTC	CAGAGGNRNIQYF
NA	TRBV19	TRBJ2-7	NA	TGTGCCAGTAGTTCCCGAGACCGACGTTCCTACGAGCAGTACTTC	CASSSRDRRSYEQYF
NA	TRBV20-1	TRBJ2-7	NA	TGCAGTGCTAGACCCCTCTACGAGCAGTACTTC	CSARPLYEQYF
NA	TRBV10-2	TRBJ2-5	many	TGCGCCAGCACGTCCGGGACACTCGGAGTAGAGACCCAGTACTTC	CASTSGTLGVETQYF
NA	TRBV4-3	TRBJ2-7	NA	TGCGCCAGCAGTCGCTTTGGGGTGACGGAGGAGCAGTACTTC	CASSRFGVTEEQYF
NA	TRBV9	TRBJ1-5	NA	TGTGCCAGCAGCGTCGGGGGATTTCAGCCCCAGCATTTT	CASSVGGFQPQHF
TRBD2	TRBV13	TRBJ2-3	many	TGTGCCAGCAGCAAAAAGGGACTACTCACAGATACGCAGTATTTT	CASSKKGLLTDTQYF
TRBD2	TRBV28	TRBJ2-1	many	TGTGCCAGCGTGACTAGCGGTTACAATGAGCAGTTCTTC	CASVTSGYNEQFF
NA	TRBV27	TRBJ1-2	many	TGTGCCAGCAGAGCGCCCCGCTCGGGCTACACCTTC	CASRAPRSGYTF
TRBD2	TRBV4-3	TRBJ2-1	NA	TGCGCCAGCAGCCAAGCCCCAGCGGGAGTCGGCAATGAGCAGTTCTTC	CASSQAPAGVGNEQFF
TRBD1	TRBV20-1	TRBJ1-6	few	TGCAGTGCTAGAGGGCTCCGGGACAGGGGGCTCCCCCTCCACTTT	CSARGLRDRGLPLHF
TRBD1	TRBV3-1	TRBJ2-3	many	TGTGCCAGCAGCCAAGCGACAGGGGGTTTGACAGATACGCAGTATTTT	CASSQATGGLTDTQYF